A single sample gave rise to the 27 T cell receptor beta chains below, sequenced in a study of blood T cell repertoires in COVID-19. Profiled with immunoSEQ multiplex PCR; TCRdb holds only in-frame clones, not every one. The table includes some 200,000 clones, around 80% detected once. Sequenced material: peripheral blood. The receptor source for this set is a woman between 70 and 85 years old with acute or convalescent COVID-19.

The chain carries TRBV7-9 and TRBJ1-1, with TRBD1 identical over 8 bases. With 5 bases clipped from V and 4 bases from J, the junction kept 6 bases outside the gene matches. The CDR3 runs 14 residues. CDR1 is SEHNR, CDR2 FQNEAQ, per germline (reference sequence). CDR3 nucleotides: TGTGCCAGCAGCATTACAACAGGGGGCACTGAAGCTTTCTTT. Its translation: CASSITTGGTEAFF.

The chain is built from TRBV7-6 and TRBJ2-2; 14 nucleotides match TRBD2. J was trimmed by 4 bases and V by 5 bases; bases with no gene match: 3. Germline V gene sequence: CDR1 SGHVS, CDR2 FNYEAQ. The CDR3 length is 16 residues. The CDR3 region is CASSVTSGGVTGELFF. CDR3 coding DNA: TGTGCCAGCAGCGTGACTAGCGGGGGGGTCACCGGGGAGCTGTTTTTT.

This chain joins TRBV5-1 and TRBJ2-5; TRBD2 matches 8 bases. The germline gives CDR1 SGHRS, CDR2 YFSETQ. CDR3 length: 15 amino acids. The ends lost 2 bases at V and 1 base at J; junction bases unmatched: 4. Here the CDR3 reads CASSLTSGFQETQYF. The CDR3 DNA follows: TGCGCCAGCAGCTTAACTAGCGGCTTCCAAGAGACCCAGTACTTC.

The V and J genes are TRBV18 and TRBJ2-3; TRBD2 aligns across 9 bases. Germline V gene data show CDR1 as KGHSH and CDR2 as LQKENI. V was pared by 2 bases and J by 4 bases, with 10 bases of the junction left unmatched. The CDR3 totals 17 residues. The CDR3 loop reads CASSPKAGGQGPDTQYF. The CDR3 DNA is TGTGCCAGCTCACCAAAGGCGGGGGGGCAGGGTCCAGATACGCAGTATTTT.

This clone was seen just once. The chain uses TRBV5-1 and TRBJ2-3; the D gene is possibly TRBD2 (6 bases). CDR3 size: 16 residues. CDR1 is SGHRS and CDR2 is YFSETQ in the germline V gene. V was clipped by 5 bases and J by 7 bases, with 23 bases between them. The CDR3 region is CASRPQTSSPTNTQYF. As DNA, the CDR3 is TGCGCCAGCAGACCTCAGACTAGTTCCCCCACGAATACGCAGTATTTT.

The CDR3 protein is CAISLQGQGTEAFF. CDR3 nucleotides: TGTGCCATCAGTTTACAGGGGCAGGGCACTGAAGCTTTCTTT. The genes are TRBV10-3 and TRBJ1-1, with 7 bases that match TRBD1. The germline V gene encodes CDR1 ENHRY and CDR2 SYGVKD. The CDR3 consists of 14 residues. V dropped 5 bases and J dropped 4; count of bases not matched to a gene: 7.

This clone showed up just once. The J gene is TRBJ2-7, the V gene TRBV6-6; 10 positions agree with TRBD1. The germline V gene encodes CDR1 MNHNY and CDR2 SVGAGI (reference sequence). The CDR3 has 13 residues. The V segment lost 6 bases and the J segment 7 bases; nucleotides outside the gene matches: 6. The CDR3 nucleotides read TGTGCCAGCAGAAAGACAGGGGGCAGGGAGCAGTACTTC. It is translated as CASRKTGGREQYF.

This rearrangement joins TRBV24-1 to TRBJ2-7, with 8 nucleotides matching TRBD1. Unmatched junction bases numbered 6, after V lost 6 bases and J lost 6 bases. Germline V gene data show CDR1 as KGHDR and CDR2 as SFDVKD. This CDR3 comprises 13 residues. Written as DNA, the CDR3 is TGTGCCACCAGTCAGGGGGCGAGTCCCGAGCAGTACTTC. Translated, it gives CATSQGASPEQYF.

The genes are TRBV15 and TRBJ2-1; TRBD1 agrees at 7 bases. Losses at the gene ends were 3 bases for V and 5 bases for J; bases not matched to a gene: 16. CDR3 length: 18 residues. The germline V gene encodes CDR1 LNHNV and CDR2 YYDKDF (reference sequence). CDR3 residues: CATSSLLHTGVGNNEQFF. CDR3 nucleotides: TGTGCCACCAGCAGTCTGTTGCATACAGGGGTAGGGAACAATGAGCAGTTCTTC.

The chain employs TRBV30 and TRBJ2-7; 9 bases line up with TRBD1. CDR1 GTSNPN and CDR2 SVGIG come from the germline V gene (reference sequence). With 3 bases clipped from V and 0 bases from J, the junction kept 9 bases outside the gene matches. This CDR3 has 16 amino acids. CDR3 region: CAWSPRTGALSYEQYF. CDR3 bases: TGTGCCTGGAGCCCCCGGACAGGGGCCCTCTCCTACGAGCAGTACTTC.

This clone was seen just once. The V call is TRBV27, the J call TRBJ2-4; 7 bases agree with TRBD1. Losses at the gene ends were 5 bases for V and 1 base for J; bases not matched to a gene: 14. CDR1 and CDR2 (germline): MNHEY, SMNVEV (reference sequence). The CDR3 length is 18 residues. This CDR3 reads CASSPGQTHSGAKNIQYF. DNA for the CDR3: TGTGCCAGCAGTCCGGGACAGACCCATTCGGGCGCCAAAAACATTCAGTACTTC.

The chain links TRBV5-1 to TRBJ1-2; 7 bases fit TRBD1. The CDR3 is made up of 17 amino acids. V lost 3 bases and J lost 1; bases outside the gene matches: 12. CDR1 and CDR2 from the germline V gene are SGHRS and YFSETQ. The CDR3 region has the DNA TGCGCCAGCAGCTCCGGGACAGTCGGCGTCTTTAACTATGGCTACACCTTC. Translating gives CASSSGTVGVFNYGYTF.

Concerning this clone itself: A read error may produce the germline difference seen at one junction end. The gene calls are TRBV4-3 and TRBJ1-6; D is ambiguous. Germline-derived CDR1 and CDR2 are LGHNA and YSLEER. This CDR3 contains 14 residues. This CDR3 is CAGSRGGYGSPLHF. CDR3 coding DNA: TGCGCCGGCAGCCGAGGAGGGTATGGGTCACCCCTCCACTTT.

The V and J genes are TRBV27 and TRBJ2-7; 10 bases agree with TRBD2. This CDR3 region has 14 residues. CDR1 is MNHEY, CDR2 SMNVEV, per germline (reference sequence). J gave up 7 bases and V 5 bases, and 8 bases lay outside the gene matches. CDR3 bases: TGTGCCAGCAGTGTAAGCGGGGGGGCCGTGGAGCAGTACTTC. As protein: CASSVSGGAVEQYF.

V is TRBV5-1 and J is TRBJ1-1, with D unresolved. The CDR3 spans 11 residues. From germline, CDR1 is SGHRS and CDR2 YFSETQ. The germline V and J ends were trimmed by 4 bases and 11 bases, with 12 bases remaining between them. In nucleotides, the CDR3 is TGCGCCAGCAGCGCAGGCGGGGTCGCTTTCTTT. Its protein is CASSAGGVAFF.

This clone was counted a single time. The V gene is TRBV3-1 (or the pseudogene TRBV3-2), the J gene TRBJ1-4; 11 positions agree with TRBD1. CDR1 LGHDT and CDR2 YNNKEL come from the germline V gene (reference sequence). This CDR3 contains 16 residues. J lost 6 bases, V lost 4 bases, and 7 bases had no gene match. The DNA of the CDR3 is TGTGCCAGCAGCCGGGTCGGGACAGGGGGTTATGAAAAACTGTTTTTT. This translates into CASSRVGTGGYEKLFF.

This chain links TRBV24-1 with TRBJ2-1; possibly TRBD2 for D (5 bases). The CDR3 covers 13 residues. The ends were cut back, 5 bases at V and 12 bases at J, with 16 bases in the middle. CDR1 is KGHDR and CDR2 is SFDVKD in the germline V gene. In DNA, the CDR3 is TGTGCCACCAGTGTCGGGGATTTCTATGGGCAGTTCTTC. Encoded protein: CATSVGDFYGQFF.

This clone came up a few times. This same CDR3 is encoded by further DNA sequences in the sample. J is TRBJ1-1 and V is TRBV5-1, with D possibly being TRBD1 (6 bases). Trimming took 4 bases from V and 4 from J, leaving 17 bases between them. In germline, CDR1 is SGHRS, CDR2 YFSETQ. CDR3 length: 15 amino acids. The CDR3: CASSPRGREGTEAFF. For the CDR3, the DNA is TGCGCCAGCAGCCCGCGGGGGCGGGAAGGCACTGAAGCTTTCTTT.

This clone showed up just a few times. The V and J genes are TRBV6-5 and TRBJ1-2; weak D call: TRBD1 (5 bases). From germline, CDR1 is MNHEY and CDR2 SVGAGI. V was shortened by 7 bases and J by 4 bases, with 16 bases between the two germline ends. The CDR3 consists of 14 residues. This chain's CDR3 is CASTPGPSGYGYTF. DNA of the CDR3: TGTGCCAGCACCCCAGGGCCCTCGGGCTATGGCTACACCTTC.

This clone has just a few counts. V gene TRBV5-8 combines with J gene TRBJ1-5; 7 bases are shared with TRBD1. Trimming at V came to 4 bases and at J to 0 bases, leaving 16 bases not matched to a gene. The CDR3 covers 19 residues. Germline values: CDR1 SGHTS, CDR2 YDEGEE. CDR3 residues: CASSNNRDSFLYSNQPQHF. For the CDR3, the DNA is TGTGCCAGCAGCAATAACCGGGACAGCTTCTTATATAGCAATCAGCCCCAGCATTTT.

The chain is built from TRBV7-9 and TRBJ2-1; D possibly corresponds to TRBD1 (6 bases). Germline V gives CDR1 SEHNR, CDR2 FQNEAQ (reference sequence). V lost 3 bases to trimming and J lost 7 bases, with 10 bases between them. CDR3 length: 13 amino acids. DNA of the CDR3: TGTGCCAGCAGCTTTGGTCAGGGGAATGAGCAGTTCTTC. This encodes CASSFGQGNEQFF.

V is TRBV19 and J is TRBJ1-2; D is unclear. Looked up from germline, CDR1 is LNHDA and CDR2 is SQIVND (reference sequence). The CDR3 runs 14 residues. The V end was cut by 3 bases, the J end by 2 bases, with 10 bases between. For the CDR3, the DNA is TGTGCCAGTAGTATTCAAGGCGGCAACTATGGCTACACCTTC. It codes for CASSIQGGNYGYTF. Supplemented by reference TRBV19 and TRBJ1-2, the full variable domain reads DGGITQSPKYLFRKEGQNVTLSCEQNLNHDAMYWYRQDPGQGLRLIYYSQIVNDFQKGDIAEGYSVSREKKESFPLTVTSAQKNPTAFYLCASSIQGGNYGYTFGSGTRLTVV.

The V gene is TRBV6-1, the J gene TRBJ1-3, with 8 positions matching TRBD1. V gave up 2 bases and J gave up 4 bases; unmatched junction bases: 4. CDR3 size: 15 residues. Germline CDR1 is MNHNS and CDR2 is SASEGT. The CDR3 DNA is TGTGCCAGCAGTGAACCCCACAGGGGGGGAAACACCATATATTTT. As protein: CASSEPHRGGNTIYF.

As to this clone: This may come from a read error, since a much larger clone is one base off. J is TRBJ1-1 and V is TRBV9; tentatively, D is TRBD1 (5 bases). The CDR3 runs to 14 residues. V dropped 2 bases and J dropped 0 bases, with 8 bases sitting between them. Germline lookup yields CDR1 SGDLS and CDR2 YYNGEE. CDR3 region: CASSVGGMNTEAFF. The CDR3 DNA reads TGTGCCAGCAGCGTCGGGGGAATGAACACTGAAGCTTTCTTT.

This clone appeared once. The rearrangement uses TRBV18 and TRBJ2-2; 8 bases line up with TRBD2. The CDR3 is 15 residues long. Germline assignment: CDR1 KGHSH and CDR2 LQKENI. With V trimmed by 3 bases and J by 5 bases, 5 bases remained unmatched. The CDR3: CASSPRSGGTGELFF. The CDR3 nucleotides are TGTGCCAGCTCACCGCGCAGCGGGGGTACCGGGGAGCTGTTTTTT. The full variable domain, rest sourced from reference TRBV18 and TRBJ2-2, is NAGVMQNPRHLVRRRGQEARLRCSPMKGHSHVYWYRQLPEEGLKFMVYLQKENIIDESGMPKERFSAEFPKEGPSILRIQQVVRGDSAAYFCASSPRSGGTGELFFGEGSRLTVL.

This chain uses TRBV6-6 with TRBJ2-5; TRBD2 agrees at 15 bases. V trimming: 6 bases; J trimming: 5 bases; junction bases outside the gene matches: 7. CDR1 is MNHNY and CDR2 is SVGAGI in the germline V gene (reference sequence). This CDR3 has 16 amino acids. The CDR3 here is CASRWTSGGVGETQYF. CDR3 nucleotide sequence: TGTGCCAGCAGGTGGACTAGCGGGGGGGTCGGGGAGACCCAGTACTTC.

This rearrangement joins TRBV18 to TRBJ2-1; D is possibly TRBD1 (6 bases). CDR1 is KGHSH, CDR2 LQKENI, per germline. CDR3 size: 14 residues. V lost 2 bases to trimming and J lost 7 bases, with 12 bases between them. CDR3 DNA: TGTGCCAGCTCACCATCCAGGGGTCTGAATGAGCAGTTCTTC. It is translated as CASSPSRGLNEQFF.